What follows describes a single T cell receptor beta chain. The data derive from a study of siplizumab effects on memory and regulatory T cells. Clones were read by immunoSEQ multiplex PCR, and TCRdb kept only the in-frame ones, dropping some. The table records approximately 48,000 clones, nearly 95% of them present only once. The V and J ends lost 2 bases and 2 bases, in that order; junction bases with no gene match: 3. This CDR3 contains 15 residues. The V gene's germline CDR1 is SGHTA and CDR2 FQGNSA. This chain links TRBV7-2 with TRBJ2-3; 8 bases map to TRBD1. The sequenced material came from CD8+ T cells sorted from blood. The sequence was obtained from a human donor in good health. The CDR3: CASSLQGATTDTQYF. The CDR3 nucleotides are TGTGCCAGCAGCTTACAGGGGGCCACCACAGATACGCAGTATTTT.